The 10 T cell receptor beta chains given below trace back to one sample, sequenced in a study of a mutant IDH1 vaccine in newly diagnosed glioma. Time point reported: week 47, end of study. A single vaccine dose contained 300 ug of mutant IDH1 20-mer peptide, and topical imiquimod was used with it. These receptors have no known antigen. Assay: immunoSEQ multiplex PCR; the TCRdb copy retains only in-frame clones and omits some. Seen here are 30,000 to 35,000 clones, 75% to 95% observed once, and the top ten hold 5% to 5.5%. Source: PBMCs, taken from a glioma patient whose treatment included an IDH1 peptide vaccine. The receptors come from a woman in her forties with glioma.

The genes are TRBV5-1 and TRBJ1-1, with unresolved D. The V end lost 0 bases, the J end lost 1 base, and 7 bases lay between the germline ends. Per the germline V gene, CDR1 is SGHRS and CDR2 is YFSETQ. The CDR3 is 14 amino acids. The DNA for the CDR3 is TGCGCCAGCAGCTTGGCCCCAGGGAACACTGAAGCTTTCTTT. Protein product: CASSLAPGNTEAFF.

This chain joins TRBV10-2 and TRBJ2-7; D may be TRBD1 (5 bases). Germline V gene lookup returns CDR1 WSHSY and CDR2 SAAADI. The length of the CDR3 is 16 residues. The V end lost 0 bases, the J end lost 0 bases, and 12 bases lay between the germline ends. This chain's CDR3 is CASSESGQGPSYEQYF. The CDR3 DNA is TGCGCCAGCAGTGAGTCGGGGCAGGGTCCCTCCTACGAGCAGTACTTC.

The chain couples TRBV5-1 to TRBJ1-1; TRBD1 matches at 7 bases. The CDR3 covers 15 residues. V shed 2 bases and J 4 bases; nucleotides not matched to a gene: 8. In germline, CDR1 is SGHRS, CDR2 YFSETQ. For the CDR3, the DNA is TGCGCCAGCAGCTTCATACAGGGGAAAGGCACTGAAGCTTTCTTT. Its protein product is CASSFIQGKGTEAFF. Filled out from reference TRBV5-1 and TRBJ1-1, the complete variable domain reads KAGVTQTPRYLIKTRGQQVTLSCSPISGHRSVSWYQQTPGQGLQFLFEYFSETQRNKGNFPGRFSGRQFSNSRSEMNVSTLELGDSALYLCASSFIQGKGTEAFFGQGTRLTVV.

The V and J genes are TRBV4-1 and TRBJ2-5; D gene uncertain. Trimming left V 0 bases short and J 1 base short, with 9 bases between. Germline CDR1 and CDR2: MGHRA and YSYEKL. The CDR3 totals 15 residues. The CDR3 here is CASSQDRNPQETQYF. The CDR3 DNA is TGCGCCAGCAGCCAAGATCGGAACCCCCAAGAGACCCAGTACTTC.

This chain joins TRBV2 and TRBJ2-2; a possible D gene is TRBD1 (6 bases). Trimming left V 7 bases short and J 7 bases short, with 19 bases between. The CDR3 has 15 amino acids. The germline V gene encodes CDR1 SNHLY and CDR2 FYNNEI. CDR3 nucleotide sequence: TGTGCCAGCACTGTTGGACAGTCTATTTTCGGGGAGCTGTTTTTT. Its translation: CASTVGQSIFGELFF.

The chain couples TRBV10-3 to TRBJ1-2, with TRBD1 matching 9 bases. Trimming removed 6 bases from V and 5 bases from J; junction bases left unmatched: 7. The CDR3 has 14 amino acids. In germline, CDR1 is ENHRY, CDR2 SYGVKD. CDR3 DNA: TGTGCCATCAGGGTCGAGGGGACAGGGTATGGCTACACCTTC. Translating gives CAIRVEGTGYGYTF.

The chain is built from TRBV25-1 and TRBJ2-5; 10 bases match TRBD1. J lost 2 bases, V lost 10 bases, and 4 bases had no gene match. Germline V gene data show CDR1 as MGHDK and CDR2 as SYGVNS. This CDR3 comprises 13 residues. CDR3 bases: TGTGCCACCTCGGACAGGGGGCAAGAGACCCAGTACTTC. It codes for CATSDRGQETQYF. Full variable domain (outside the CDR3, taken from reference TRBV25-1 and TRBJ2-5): EADIYQTPRYLVIGTGKKITLECSQTMGHDKMYWYQQDPGMELHLIHYSYGVNSTEKGDLSSESTVSRIRTEHFPLTLESARPSHTSQYLCATSDRGQETQYFGPGTRLLVL.

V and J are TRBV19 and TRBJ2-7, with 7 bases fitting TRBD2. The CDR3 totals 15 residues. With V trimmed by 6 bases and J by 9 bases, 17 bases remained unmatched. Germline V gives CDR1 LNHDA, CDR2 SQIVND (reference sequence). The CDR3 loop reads CASRISRAGPGGQYF. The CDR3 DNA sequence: TGTGCCAGTAGGATCTCCAGGGCAGGCCCGGGGGGGCAGTACTTC.

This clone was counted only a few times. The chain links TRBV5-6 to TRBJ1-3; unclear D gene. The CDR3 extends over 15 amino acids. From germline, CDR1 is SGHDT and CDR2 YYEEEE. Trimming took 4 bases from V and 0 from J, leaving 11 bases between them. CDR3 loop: CASSPGVISGNTIYF. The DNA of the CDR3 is TGTGCCAGCAGCCCCGGTGTGATCTCTGGAAACACCATATATTTT.

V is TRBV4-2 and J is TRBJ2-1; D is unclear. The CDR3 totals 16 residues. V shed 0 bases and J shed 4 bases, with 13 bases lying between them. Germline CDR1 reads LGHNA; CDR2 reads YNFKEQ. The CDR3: CASSQDLDPVYNEQFF. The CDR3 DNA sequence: TGTGCCAGCAGCCAAGATCTCGATCCGGTTTACAATGAGCAGTTCTTC.